Listed here are 24 T cell receptor beta chains from one sample, sequenced in a study of OX40 agonist ivuxolimab in advanced cancers. The library was made by the immunoSEQ multiplex PCR assay. The clones in this table, taken by TCRdb from immuneACCESS, are in-frame only. Not every clone is retained; where verified, under half of the shortfall comes from an unresolved V gene, and the cause of the rest is unknown. Counted in this sample were 45,000 to 55,000 clones; 83% of them appeared once. More than 0.9% of the sample is in the top ten clones. This specimen consisted of CD4+ or CD8+ T cells sorted from blood, obtained in a trial of the OX40 agonist ivuxolimab. Every receptor here comes from an adult with an advanced solid tumor such as melanoma, head and neck, liver or kidney cancer.

The DNA for the CDR3 is TGTGCCAGCAGCCGGACAGGGGGCGCGGTCTCCTACGAGCAGTACTTC. This sequence encodes CASSRTGGAVSYEQYF. The chain couples TRBV7-2 to TRBJ2-7; 11 positions match TRBD1. Germline V lookup: CDR1 SGHTA, CDR2 FQGNSA. The CDR3 length is 16 residues. J gave up 0 bases and V 5 bases, and 6 bases lay outside the gene matches. The full variable domain, with the rest looked up from reference TRBV7-2 and TRBJ2-7, is GAGVSQSPSNKVTEKGKDVELRCDPISGHTALYWYRQSLGQGLEFLIYFQGNSAPDKSGLPSDRFSAERTGGSVSTLTIQRTQQEDSAVYLCASSRTGGAVSYEQYFGPGTRLTVT.

The chain is built from TRBV14 and TRBJ1-4, with a possible D match to TRBD1 (6 bases). The CDR3 length is 15 residues. Germline CDR1 SGHDN, CDR2 FVKESK. The V gene lost 5 bases and the J gene lost 3 bases, with 13 bases spanning the gap. The CDR3 nucleotides read TGTGCCAGCAGCTTTCGGAGGGGGGCTAATGAAAAACTGTTTTTT. This sequence encodes CASSFRRGANEKLFF.

The rearrangement uses TRBV10-3 and TRBJ1-2; 8 bases are a match to TRBD1. The CDR3 extends over 15 amino acids. V lost 5 bases to trimming and J lost 2 bases; unmatched junction nucleotides: 7. CDR1 and CDR2 (germline): ENHRY, SYGVKD. The CDR3 DNA reads as TGTGCCATCAGTCAAGGACAGGGTAAGAACTATGGCTACACCTTC. Amino acids: CAISQGQGKNYGYTF.

CDR3 sequence reads: CASGLVYPTDRNTEAFF. CDR3 nucleotide sequence: TGTGCTAGTGGTTTGGTATATCCCACTGACAGGAACACTGAAGCTTTCTTT. The chain joins TRBV12-5 to TRBJ1-1; D is possibly TRBD1 (5 bases). The CDR3 is 17 amino acids. Trimming left V 0 bases short and J 1 base short, with 15 bases between. The germline V gene encodes CDR1 LGHNT and CDR2 FRNRAP.

The chain carries TRBV7-9 and TRBJ1-6, with TRBD1 matching 8 bases. Germline values: CDR1 SEHNR, CDR2 FQNEAQ (reference sequence). The CDR3 consists of 17 residues. J was trimmed by 5 bases and V by 8 bases; bases with no gene match: 14. DNA of the CDR3: TGTGCCAGCGCACCAACCAGGGGGCATTTCGATAATTCACCCCTCCACTTT. It translates to CASAPTRGHFDNSPLHF.

CDR3 nucleotide sequence: TGTGCCAGCTCACCGTTGCTTAGAAACACCATATATTTT. Protein: CASSPLLRNTIYF. The rearrangement links TRBV18 to TRBJ1-3; D not certain. This CDR3 region has 13 residues. CDR1 and CDR2 from the germline V gene are KGHSH and LQKENI. Trimming pared 3 bases from V and 5 bases from J, leaving 8 bases between.

The rearrangement uses TRBV5-1 and TRBJ2-7, with a tentative D call TRBD2 (7 bases). V lost 5 bases to trimming and J lost 3 bases, with 18 bases between them. CDR3 size: 15 residues. CDR1 is SGHRS and CDR2 is YFSETQ in the germline V gene. The DNA for the CDR3 is TGCGCCAGCAGTGGGGCGAGGGGGGGAATCTACGAGCAGTACTTC. The encoded protein is CASSGARGGIYEQYF.

The CDR3 is CASGLAGVNIQYF. The CDR3 nucleotides read TGTGCCAGCGGGCTAGCGGGGGTAAACATTCAGTACTTC. The chain employs TRBV6-6 and TRBJ2-4, with 10 bases matching TRBD2. V dropped 8 bases and J dropped 6; count of bases not matched to a gene: 4. The CDR3 spans 13 residues. Germline CDR1 MNHNY, CDR2 SVGAGI (reference sequence).

Note on this clone: The conserved final phenylalanine or tryptophan is absent from the CDR3, which likely points to a read error. The chain employs TRBV6-1 and TRBJ1-2, with D possibly matching TRBD1 (6 bases). The CDR3 extends over 15 amino acids. Germline CDR1 reads MNHNS; CDR2 reads SASEGT. V was clipped by 2 bases and J by 4 bases, with 14 bases between them. The DNA of the CDR3 is TGTGCCAGCAGTGAAAGGGGGAGATCGAGCTATGGCTACACCCTC. This gives the protein CASSERGRSSYGYTL.

The V and J genes are TRBV6-5 and TRBJ1-1; 7 bases are a match to TRBD1. V dropped 8 bases and J dropped 1; count of bases not matched to a gene: 7. Germline CDR1 MNHEY, CDR2 SVGAGI. This CDR3 has 14 residues. The CDR3 loop reads CASYRGRENTEAFF. The CDR3 DNA is TGTGCCAGCTACAGGGGCAGGGAGAACACTGAAGCTTTCTTT.

About this clone: In the same sample, other DNA sequences code for this CDR3. J is TRBJ2-5 and V is TRBV7-2, with no clear D. Germline V CDR1 and CDR2: SGHTA, FQGNSA. The V end was cut by 0 bases, the J end by 4 bases, with 3 bases between. The length of the CDR3 is 12 residues. CDR3 sequence: CASSLAGETQYF. As DNA, the CDR3 is TGTGCCAGCAGCTTAGCGGGAGAGACCCAGTACTTC.

The CDR3 here is CASSITQGAVETQYF. In DNA, the CDR3 is TGTGCCAGCAGCATAACACAGGGGGCGGTGGAGACCCAGTACTTC. This chain joins TRBV7-9 and TRBJ2-5, with 9 bases identical to TRBD1. Germline V gives CDR1 SEHNR, CDR2 FQNEAQ (reference sequence). With 5 bases clipped from V and 5 bases from J, the junction kept 9 bases outside the gene matches. The CDR3 runs to 15 residues.

This sequence joins TRBV7-2 and TRBJ2-7; 9 positions agree with TRBD2. Germline CDR1 is SGHTA and CDR2 is FQGNSA. This CDR3 has 16 residues. V gave up 2 bases and J gave up 0 bases; unmatched junction bases: 5. Here the CDR3 reads CASSLSGGGGSYEQYF. CDR3 bases: TGTGCCAGCAGCTTATCCGGCGGGGGGGGCTCCTACGAGCAGTACTTC.

The V and J genes are TRBV10-3 and TRBJ1-2; no clear D gene. CDR3 length: 13 residues. Per the germline V gene, CDR1 is ENHRY and CDR2 is SYGVKD. With 7 bases removed from V and 8 bases from J, the gap between germline ends came to 17 bases. The CDR3: CAITPLLRFGYTF. The CDR3 coding sequence is TGTGCCATCACCCCTCTTTTACGGTTCGGCTACACCTTC.

The chain couples TRBV18 to TRBJ2-7; D is perhaps TRBD2 (6 bases). The CDR3 contains 16 residues. Trimming took off 1 base at V and 1 base at J, with 14 bases between the two ends. The germline gives CDR1 KGHSH, CDR2 LQKENI. The CDR3 loop is CASSPRGGGESYEQYF. The DNA for the CDR3 is TGTGCCAGCTCACCACGGGGCGGAGGGGAATCCTACGAGCAGTACTTC.

This rearrangement joins TRBV7-8 to TRBJ1-2; D might be TRBD1 (6 bases). Trimming took off 3 bases at V and 7 bases at J, with 21 bases between the two ends. This CDR3 region has 16 residues. The germline gives CDR1 SGHVS, CDR2 FQNEAQ. The CDR3 protein is CASSFIPTGTLAGYTF. CDR3 nucleotide sequence: TGTGCCAGCAGCTTTATACCGACAGGCACCCTAGCTGGCTACACCTTC.

Points on this clone: The junction does not match germline at one end; this may be a read error. V and J are TRBV11-2 and TRBJ2-7; TRBD1 agrees at 9 bases. CDR3 length: 12 residues. In germline, CDR1 is SGHAT, CDR2 FQNNGV. DNA for the CDR3: TGTGCCAGCAGCTTAATCAGCGGACAGGGGTCGTTC. It is translated as CASSLISGQGSF.

This chain connects TRBV6-4 to TRBJ2-3; D is unresolved. The CDR3 contains 13 residues. Germline-derived CDR1 and CDR2 are MRHNA and SNTAGT. The V end lost 0 bases, the J end lost 8 bases, and 9 bases lay between the germline ends. The CDR3 sequence is CASSDSSSGTQYF. The CDR3 DNA is TGTGCCAGCAGTGACTCGAGTAGTGGTACGCAGTATTTT.

V usage is TRBV9 and J usage is TRBJ2-7; 9 nucleotides line up with TRBD1. V gave up 4 bases and J gave up 1 base; unmatched junction bases: 6. The CDR3 sequence is 15 residues long. Germline CDR1 SGDLS, CDR2 YYNGEE. The CDR3 DNA is TGTGCCAGCAGCCCTAGGACAGGGGTGTCCTACGAGCAGTACTTC. This codes for CASSPRTGVSYEQYF. Together with reference TRBV9 and TRBJ2-7, the CDR3 gives the full variable domain: DSGVTQTPKHLITATGQRVTLRCSPRSGDLSVYWYQQSLDQGLQFLIQYYNGEERAKGNILERFSAQQFPDLHSELNLSSLELGDSALYFCASSPRTGVSYEQYFGPGTRLTVT.

The V gene is TRBV9, the J gene TRBJ1-1; tentative D call: TRBD1 (5 bases). Looked up from germline, CDR1 is SGDLS and CDR2 is YYNGEE. This CDR3 has 16 residues. V lost 0 bases and J lost 1, with 13 bases in between. The CDR3 bases are TGTGCCAGCAGCGTAGCCCCATCCGGGGGGAACACTGAAGCTTTCTTT. As protein: CASSVAPSGGNTEAFF.

This clone was observed a few times. V gene TRBV11-2 combines with J gene TRBJ1-6; 8 positions agree with TRBD1. Germline CDR1 is SGHAT and CDR2 is FQNNGV. V lost 5 bases and J lost 7; bases outside the gene matches: 1. The CDR3 is made up of 13 amino acids. The CDR3 sequence: CASSGDRNSPLHF. CDR3 DNA sequence: TGTGCCAGCAGCGGGGACAGGAATTCACCCCTCCACTTT.

This chain joins TRBV5-1 and TRBJ1-2; D might be TRBD1 (6 bases). CDR1 SGHRS and CDR2 YFSETQ come from the germline V gene. The CDR3 runs 15 residues. Trimming took 0 bases from V and 2 from J, leaving 11 bases between them. The CDR3 DNA reads TGCGCCAGCAGCTTGGTATTTCAGGGGAACTATGGCTACACCTTC. Its translation is CASSLVFQGNYGYTF.

This clone was recorded a few times. V and J are TRBV7-9 and TRBJ1-6; tentative D call: TRBD1 (5 bases). CDR1 and CDR2 (germline): SEHNR, FQNEAQ (reference sequence). The CDR3 has 14 residues. Trimming took off 1 base at V and 8 bases at J, with 9 bases between the two ends. The CDR3 is CASSLGQGDSPLHF. The CDR3 DNA is TGTGCCAGCAGCTTAGGGCAGGGAGATTCACCCCTCCACTTT.

The genes are TRBV5-1 and TRBJ2-3; 7 positions agree with TRBD2. The CDR3 extends over 14 amino acids. Germline loops: CDR1 SGHRS, CDR2 YFSETQ. After removal of 6 bases from V and 2 bases from J, the junction contained 6 bases not matched to a gene. This chain's CDR3 is CASKRTSTTDTQYF. CDR3 sequence (DNA): TGCGCCAGCAAACGGACTAGTACCACAGATACGCAGTATTTT.